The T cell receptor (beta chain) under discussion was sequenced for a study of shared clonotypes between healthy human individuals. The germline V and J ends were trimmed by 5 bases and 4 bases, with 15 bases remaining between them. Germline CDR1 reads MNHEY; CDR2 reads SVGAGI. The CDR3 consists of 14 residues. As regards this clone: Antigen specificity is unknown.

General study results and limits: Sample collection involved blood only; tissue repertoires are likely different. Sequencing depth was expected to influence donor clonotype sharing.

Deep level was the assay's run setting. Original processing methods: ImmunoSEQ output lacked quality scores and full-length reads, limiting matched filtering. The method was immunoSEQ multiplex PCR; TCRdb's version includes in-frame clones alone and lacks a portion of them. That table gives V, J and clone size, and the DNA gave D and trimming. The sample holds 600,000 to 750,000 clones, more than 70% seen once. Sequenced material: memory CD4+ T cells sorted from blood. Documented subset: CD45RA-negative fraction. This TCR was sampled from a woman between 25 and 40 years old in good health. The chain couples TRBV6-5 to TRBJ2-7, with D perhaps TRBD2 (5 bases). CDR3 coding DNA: TGTGCCAGCAGTCCGCCGTGGGAGCCTTACGAGCAGTACTTC. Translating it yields CASSPPWEPYEQYF.